The 2 T cell receptor beta chains reported below all come from one sample, sequenced in a study of PD-1 blockade in mismatch repair-deficient tumors. This table comes from immunoSEQ multiplex PCR, and its TCRdb copy is limited to in-frame clones, with some not included. The table lists about 63,000 clones, approximately 89% of them singletons. The starting material was peripheral blood, obtained 52 weeks after starting pembrolizumab. These receptors were collected from an adult with mismatch repair-deficient cancer.

The V call is TRBV12-5, the J call TRBJ2-2; D might be TRBD1 (5 bases). Trimming took 3 bases from V and 1 from J, leaving 9 bases between them. Germline V lookup: CDR1 LGHNT, CDR2 FRNRAP. The CDR3 sequence is 15 residues long. CDR3: CASGFRVRNTGELFF. The CDR3 nucleotides read TGTGCTAGTGGTTTCAGGGTGAGGAACACCGGGGAGCTGTTTTTT. The variable domain in full, with the rest retrieved from reference TRBV12-5 and TRBJ2-2, is DARVTQTPRHKVTEMGQEVTMRCQPILGHNTVFWYRQTMMQGLELLAYFRNRAPLDDSGMPKDRFSAEMPDATLATLKIQPSEPRDSAVYFCASGFRVRNTGELFFGEGSRLTVL.

This chain joins TRBV11-2 and TRBJ1-1, with no clear D. Trimming cost V 1 base and J 8 bases, with 14 bases left between them. CDR1 is SGHAT and CDR2 is FQNNGV in the germline V gene. This CDR3 region has 14 residues. CDR3 amino acids: CASSLGQNGVEAFF. CDR3 sequence (DNA): TGTGCCAGCAGCTTAGGCCAAAATGGGGTAGAAGCTTTCTTT.